Listed here is a single T cell receptor (beta chain). This clonotype was detected a few times. Its specific antigen is unknown. Per-base quality was not reported, and no clone a single base away is much larger than it. This entry comes from a study of identical twins (dated by TCRdb to 2016 to 2017). About the full investigation: TCR alpha and beta repertoires from monozygotic twins, unrelated adults of various ages and cord blood were deep-sequenced to test whether fetal clonotypes persist. To rule out contamination, the twin experiments were replicated at different times with different library preparation protocols. Overall study outcomes, separate from this receptor: Invariant T cells such as MAIT and iNKT could partly confound zero-insertion analyses, though diverse VJ usage argued against this for most clonotypes. In monozygotic twins, out-of-frame TCR alpha sharing was systematically underestimated by recombination models, although the models agreed with sharing between unrelated individuals. Abundant cord blood beta clonotypes carried fewer insertions; young adult naive repertoires showed a weaker similar trend, while memory repertoires showed none. Compared with coincidental sharing between unrelated individuals, out-of-frame TCR alpha sequences shared between twins had an excess of sequences with low generation probability. Because the same donors could not be followed over many years, the conclusions relied on cross-sectional statistical analysis. Excess twin sharing in beta out-of-frame sequences was weaker because fewer shared sequences lowered the signal-to-noise ratio.

Every donor in the study was a healthy Caucasian. The twin cohort comprised three pairs of female monozygotic twins, all aged about 18 to 29 years. CD4+ and CD8+ T cell populations were isolated with positive isolation kits from Invitrogen. CDR1 and CDR2 are read off the germline V gene (reference sequence) as LNHNV and YYDKDF. CDR3 length: 16 amino acids, cysteine to phenylalanine. The kept DNA is CDR3 alone, 48 bases in frame from the first base. V was cut back by 1 base and J by 3 bases, leaving a gap of 13 bases between them. The library came from 5' RACE. The sample was run on an Illumina HiSeq 2000. A universal primer binding site was introduced by template switching, and a unique molecular identifier was present in the final cDNA, enabling accurate counting of TCR cDNA molecules. First-strand cDNA for TCR alpha and beta chains was synthesized from specific primers in the conserved constant-segment region. To control for contamination, each cDNA library was double barcoded with a SMART-Mk sample barcode plus Illumina barcodes. Two successive PCR steps introduced TruSeq adapter sequences along with Illumina sample barcodes. Sequencing of the TCR alpha and beta cDNA libraries was done on the Illumina HiSeq platform using custom primers. The authors' pipeline ran thus. MiGEC processed the raw reads to extract unique molecular identifiers, while MiXCR was used to determine the CDR3 positions. For each individual, recombination models were inferred using an EM algorithm with the repgenHMM and IGoR tools. Shared clonotypes were analyzed with the tcR package in R, and sharing was normalized by the product of cloneset sizes. To study raw recombination free of thymic and clonal selection effects, out-of-frame nonproductive sequences were analyzed. TCRdb took the public reads, trimmed them with fastp at Q25, ran MiXCR for clone calling and kept in-frame beta chains. Each entry merges the rows of one CDR3 protein and shows their most common DNA and genes. None of the V and J calls come from the authors' own analysis; TCRdb made them. The sample records around 530,000 distinct CDR3 sequences, 13% to 15% of which are singletons. The ten largest clones capture 0.44% of the sample.

These same records also appear under a second study, on yellow fever vaccine responses in identical twins. As noted in the second study: The authors reported that the T cell response to vaccination in identical twins appeared partly convergent and partly personalized. Focusing on identical twins, the study followed the T cell clones that responded to the vaccine, and did so with precision.

The receptor chain draws on TRBV15 and TRBJ2-1; a tentative D match to TRBD1 spans 5 bases. This TCR was recovered from a woman between 18 and 30 years old in good health. Sequencing was carried out using CD4+ T cells sorted from blood. The bases read TGTGCCACCAGCAGAGGCCCCCCCGACAGCTACAATGAGCAGTTCTTC. Translated, this is CATSRGPPDSYNEQFF.